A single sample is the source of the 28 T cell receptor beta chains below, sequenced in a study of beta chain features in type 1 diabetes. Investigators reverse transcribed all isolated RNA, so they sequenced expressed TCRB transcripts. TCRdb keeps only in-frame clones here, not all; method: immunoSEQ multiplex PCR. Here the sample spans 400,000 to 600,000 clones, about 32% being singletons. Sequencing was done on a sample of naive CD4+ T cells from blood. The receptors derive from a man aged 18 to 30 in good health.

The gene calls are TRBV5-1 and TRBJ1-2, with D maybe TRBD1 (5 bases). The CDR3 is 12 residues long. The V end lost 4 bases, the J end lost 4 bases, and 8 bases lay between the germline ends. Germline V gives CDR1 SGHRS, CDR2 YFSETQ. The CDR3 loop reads CASSTGVYGYTF. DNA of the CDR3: TGCGCCAGCAGCACAGGCGTCTATGGCTACACCTTC. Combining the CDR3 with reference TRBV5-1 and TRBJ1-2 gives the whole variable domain KAGVTQTPRYLIKTRGQQVTLSCSPISGHRSVSWYQQTPGQGLQFLFEYFSETQRNKGNFPGRFSGRQFSNSRSEMNVSTLELGDSALYLCASSTGVYGYTFGSGTRLTVV.

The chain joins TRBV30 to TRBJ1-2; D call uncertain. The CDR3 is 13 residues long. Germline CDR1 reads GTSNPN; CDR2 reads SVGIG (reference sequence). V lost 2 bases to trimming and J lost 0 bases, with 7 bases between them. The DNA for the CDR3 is TGTGCCTGGAGTCGCGGGGCTAACTATGGCTACACCTTC. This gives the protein CAWSRGANYGYTF.

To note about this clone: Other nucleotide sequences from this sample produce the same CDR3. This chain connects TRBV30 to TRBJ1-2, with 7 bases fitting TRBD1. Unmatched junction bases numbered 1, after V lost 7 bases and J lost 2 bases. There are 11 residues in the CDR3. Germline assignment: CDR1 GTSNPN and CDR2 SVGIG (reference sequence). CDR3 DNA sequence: TGTGCCTCGGGACAGAACTATGGCTACACCTTC. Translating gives CASGQNYGYTF.

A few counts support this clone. This chain's CDR3 is CASSPSAASNEKLFF. The CDR3 DNA sequence: TGTGCCAGCAGCCCCTCAGCCGCCAGCAATGAAAAACTGTTTTTT. The rearrangement links TRBV7-9 to TRBJ1-4, with no clear D. V lost 5 bases and J lost 5, with 15 bases in between. CDR3 length equals 15 residues. Germline V gene sequence: CDR1 SEHNR, CDR2 FQNEAQ (reference sequence).

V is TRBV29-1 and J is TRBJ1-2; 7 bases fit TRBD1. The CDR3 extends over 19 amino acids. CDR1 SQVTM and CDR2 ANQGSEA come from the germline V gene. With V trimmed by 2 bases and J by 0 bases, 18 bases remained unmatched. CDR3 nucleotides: TGCAGCGTTGAACCCTCTTCAGGGGGACCTTCCTTTGCTAACTATGGCTACACCTTC. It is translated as CSVEPSSGGPSFANYGYTF.

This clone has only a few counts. CDR3: CAIRTTGDLTEAFF. The CDR3 nucleotides read TGTGCCATCAGGACGACAGGGGATTTGACTGAAGCTTTCTTT. J is TRBJ1-1 and V is TRBV10-3, with 8 bases fitting TRBD1. V shed 6 bases, J shed 5 bases, and the junction held 8 bases outside the gene matches. Looked up from germline, CDR1 is ENHRY and CDR2 is SYGVKD. There are 14 residues in the CDR3.

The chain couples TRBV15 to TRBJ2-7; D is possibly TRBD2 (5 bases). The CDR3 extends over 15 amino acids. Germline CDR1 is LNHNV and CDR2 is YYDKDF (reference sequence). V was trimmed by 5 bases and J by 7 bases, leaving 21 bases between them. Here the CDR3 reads CATSRPGIGEEEQYF. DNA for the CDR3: TGTGCCACCAGCCGTCCCGGGATTGGCGAAGAGGAGCAGTACTTC.

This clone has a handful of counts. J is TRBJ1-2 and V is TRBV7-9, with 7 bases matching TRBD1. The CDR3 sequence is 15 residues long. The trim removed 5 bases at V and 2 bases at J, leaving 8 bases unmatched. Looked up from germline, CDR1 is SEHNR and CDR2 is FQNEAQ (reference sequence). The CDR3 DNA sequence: TGTGCCAGCAGCCAGGCCGGGACAGCGAACTATGGCTACACCTTC. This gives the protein CASSQAGTANYGYTF.

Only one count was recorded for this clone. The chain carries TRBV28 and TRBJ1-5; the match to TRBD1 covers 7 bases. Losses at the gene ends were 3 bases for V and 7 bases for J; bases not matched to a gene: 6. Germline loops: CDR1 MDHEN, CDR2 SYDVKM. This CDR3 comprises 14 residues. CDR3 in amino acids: CASSFRQGGQPQHF. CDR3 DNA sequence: TGTGCCAGCAGTTTCCGACAGGGAGGACAGCCCCAGCATTTT.

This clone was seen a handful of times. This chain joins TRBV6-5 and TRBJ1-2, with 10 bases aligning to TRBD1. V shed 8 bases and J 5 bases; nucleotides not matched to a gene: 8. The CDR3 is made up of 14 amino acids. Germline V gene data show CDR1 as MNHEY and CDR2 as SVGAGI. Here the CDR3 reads CASLTWDRGYGYTF. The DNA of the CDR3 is TGTGCCAGCCTGACCTGGGACAGGGGTTATGGCTACACCTTC.

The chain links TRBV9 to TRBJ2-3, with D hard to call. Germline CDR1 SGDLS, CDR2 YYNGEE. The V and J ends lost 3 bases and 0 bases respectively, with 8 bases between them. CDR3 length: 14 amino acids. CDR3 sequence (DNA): TGTGCCAGCAGCGAGTCGACTAGCACAGATACGCAGTATTTT. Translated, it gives CASSESTSTDTQYF.

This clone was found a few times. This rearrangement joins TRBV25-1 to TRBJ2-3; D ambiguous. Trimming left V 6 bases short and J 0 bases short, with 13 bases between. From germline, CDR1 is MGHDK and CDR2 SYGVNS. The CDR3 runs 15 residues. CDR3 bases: TGTGCCAGCAGCGCCAGGCAACAGAGCACAGATACGCAGTATTTT. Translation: CASSARQQSTDTQYF.

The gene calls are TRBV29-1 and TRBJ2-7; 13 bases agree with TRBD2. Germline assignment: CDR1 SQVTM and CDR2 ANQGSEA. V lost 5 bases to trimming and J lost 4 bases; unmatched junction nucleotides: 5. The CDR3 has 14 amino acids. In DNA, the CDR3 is TGCAGCGTTACCGGGACTAGCGGGAATTACGAGCAGTACTTC. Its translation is CSVTGTSGNYEQYF.

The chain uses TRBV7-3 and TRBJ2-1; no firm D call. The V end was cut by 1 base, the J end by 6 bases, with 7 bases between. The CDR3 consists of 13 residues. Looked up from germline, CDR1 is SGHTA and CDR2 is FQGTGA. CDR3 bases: TGTGCCAGCAGCTTAAGGGCTCTCAATGAGCAGTTCTTC. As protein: CASSLRALNEQFF.

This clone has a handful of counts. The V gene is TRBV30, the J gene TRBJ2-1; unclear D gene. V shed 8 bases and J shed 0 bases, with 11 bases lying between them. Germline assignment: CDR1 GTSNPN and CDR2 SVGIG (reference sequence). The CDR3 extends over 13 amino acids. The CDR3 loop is CAIDLGSYNEQFF. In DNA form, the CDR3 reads TGTGCCATAGACCTGGGCTCCTACAATGAGCAGTTCTTC.

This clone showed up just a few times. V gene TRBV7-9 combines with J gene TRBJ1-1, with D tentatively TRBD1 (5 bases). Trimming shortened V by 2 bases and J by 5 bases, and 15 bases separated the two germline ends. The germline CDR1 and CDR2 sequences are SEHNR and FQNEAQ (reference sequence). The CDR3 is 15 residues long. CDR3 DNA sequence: TGTGCCAGCAGCTTACGTCGTCAGGGAAGGACTGAAGCTTTCTTT. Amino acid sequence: CASSLRRQGRTEAFF.

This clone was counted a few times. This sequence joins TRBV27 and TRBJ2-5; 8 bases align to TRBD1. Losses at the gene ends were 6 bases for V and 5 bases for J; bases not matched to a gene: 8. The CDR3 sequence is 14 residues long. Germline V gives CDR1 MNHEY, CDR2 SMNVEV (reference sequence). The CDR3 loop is CASRAGGSFETQYF. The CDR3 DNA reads TGTGCCAGCAGGGCAGGGGGCAGTTTTGAGACCCAGTACTTC.

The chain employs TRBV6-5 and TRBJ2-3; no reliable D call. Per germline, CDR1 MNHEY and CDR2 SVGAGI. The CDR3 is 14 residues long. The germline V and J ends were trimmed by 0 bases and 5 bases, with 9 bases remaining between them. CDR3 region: CASSYSTRGDTQYF. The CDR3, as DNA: TGTGCCAGCAGTTACTCGACCAGAGGAGATACGCAGTATTTT.

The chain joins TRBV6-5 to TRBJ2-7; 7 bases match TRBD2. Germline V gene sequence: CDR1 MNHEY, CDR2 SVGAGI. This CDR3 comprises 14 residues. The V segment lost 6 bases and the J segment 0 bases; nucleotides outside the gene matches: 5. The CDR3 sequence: CASSRSSGSYEQYF. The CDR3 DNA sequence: TGTGCCAGCAGCAGATCTAGCGGCTCCTACGAGCAGTACTTC.

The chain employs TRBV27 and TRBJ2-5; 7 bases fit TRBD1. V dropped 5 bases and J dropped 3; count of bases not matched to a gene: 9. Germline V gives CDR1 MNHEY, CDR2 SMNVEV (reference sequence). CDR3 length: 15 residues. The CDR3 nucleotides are TGTGCCAGCAGTCCGCTCCGGGACAGAAAAGAGACCCAGTACTTC. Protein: CASSPLRDRKETQYF.

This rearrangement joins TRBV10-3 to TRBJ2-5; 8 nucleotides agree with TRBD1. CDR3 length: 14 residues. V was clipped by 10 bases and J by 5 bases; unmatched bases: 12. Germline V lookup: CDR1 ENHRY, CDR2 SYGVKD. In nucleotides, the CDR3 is TGTGCCACCGGGCGAGACAGGGGTCCCGAGACCCAGTACTTC. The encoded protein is CATGRDRGPETQYF.

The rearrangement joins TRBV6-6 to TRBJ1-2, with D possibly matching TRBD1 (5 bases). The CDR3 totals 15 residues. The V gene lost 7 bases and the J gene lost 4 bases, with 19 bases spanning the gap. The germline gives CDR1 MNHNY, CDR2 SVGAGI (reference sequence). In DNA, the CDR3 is TGTGCCAGCACCGAATCAGGGCGATCGGCCTATGGCTACACCTTC. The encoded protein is CASTESGRSAYGYTF.

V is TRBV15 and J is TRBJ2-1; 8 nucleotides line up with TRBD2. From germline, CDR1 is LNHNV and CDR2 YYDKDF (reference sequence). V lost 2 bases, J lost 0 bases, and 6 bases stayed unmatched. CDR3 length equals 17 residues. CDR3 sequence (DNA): TGTGCCACCAGCAGACAGCGGGGGCTGAGCTCCTACAATGAGCAGTTCTTC. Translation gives CATSRQRGLSSYNEQFF.

The CDR3 DNA reads as TGTGCCAGCGGTGGCAGGGTCAATCAGCCCCAGCATTTT. Translating it yields CASGGRVNQPQHF. The chain is built from TRBV25-1 and TRBJ1-5; possibly TRBD1 for D (5 bases). The CDR3 contains 13 residues. Germline-derived CDR1 and CDR2 are MGHDK and SYGVNS. The V and J ends lost 8 bases and 3 bases respectively, with 11 bases between them.

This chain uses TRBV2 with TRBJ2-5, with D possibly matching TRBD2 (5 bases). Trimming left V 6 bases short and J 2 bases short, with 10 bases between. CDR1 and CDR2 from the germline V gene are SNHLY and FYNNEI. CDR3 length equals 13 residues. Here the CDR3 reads CASRELEQETQYF. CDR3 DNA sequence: TGTGCCAGCAGAGAACTAGAACAAGAGACCCAGTACTTC. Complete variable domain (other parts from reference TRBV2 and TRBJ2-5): EPEVTQTPSHQVTQMGQEVILRCVPISNHLYFYWYRQILGQKVEFLVSFYNNEISEKSEIFDDQFSVERPDGSNFTLKIRSTKLEDSAMYFCASRELEQETQYFGPGTRLLVL.

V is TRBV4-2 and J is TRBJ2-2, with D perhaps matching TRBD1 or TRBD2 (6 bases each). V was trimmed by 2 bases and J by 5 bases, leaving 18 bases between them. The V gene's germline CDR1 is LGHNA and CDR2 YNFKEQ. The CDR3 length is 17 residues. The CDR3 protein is CASSQPLGGKYTGELFF. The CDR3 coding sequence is TGTGCCAGCAGCCAACCGCTCGGGGGCAAGTATACCGGGGAGCTGTTTTTT.

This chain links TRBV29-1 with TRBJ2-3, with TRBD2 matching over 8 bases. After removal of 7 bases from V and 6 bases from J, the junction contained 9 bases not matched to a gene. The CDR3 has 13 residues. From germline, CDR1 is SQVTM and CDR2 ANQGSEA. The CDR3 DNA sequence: TGCAGCGCCAGGACTAGCTGGGCGGATACGCAGTATTTT. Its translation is CSARTSWADTQYF.

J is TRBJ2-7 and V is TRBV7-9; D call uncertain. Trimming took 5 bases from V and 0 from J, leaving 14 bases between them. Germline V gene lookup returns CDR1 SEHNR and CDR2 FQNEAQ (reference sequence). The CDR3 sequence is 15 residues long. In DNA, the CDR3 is TGTGCCAGCAGCCCGGAGATCCCGAGCTCCTACGAGCAGTACTTC. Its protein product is CASSPEIPSSYEQYF.